This T cell receptor beta chain comes out of a study of beta chain features in type 1 diabetes. Study-level points and caveats: Whatever favoring of shorter templates PCR might show would apply equally to patients and controls. It was among patients, rather than healthy donors, that naive, central memory and Treg TCRB repertoires appeared more similar. All four CD4+ subsets of Type 1 diabetes patients contained TCRB CDR3s that were moderately but significantly shorter.

The CDR3 contains 15 residues. The germline CDR1 and CDR2 sequences are MDHEN and SYDVKM. V shed 4 bases, J shed 6 bases, and the junction held 9 bases outside the gene matches. In regard to this clone: Its matching antigen is unknown.

Expressed TCRB transcripts were sequenced because the isolated RNA had all been reverse transcribed beforehand. Clones were read by immunoSEQ multiplex PCR, and TCRdb kept only the in-frame ones, dropping some. The sample consists of more than 55,000 clones, roughly 52% of them appearing once. The sample comprised Tregs from blood. V gene TRBV28 combines with J gene TRBJ1-1, with TRBD1 identical over 9 bases. The sequence came from a woman between 40 and 50 years old with type 1 diabetes. The CDR3: CASSSGQGKSSEAFF. The CDR3 DNA reads as TGTGCCAGCAGTTCAGGACAGGGGAAGTCCTCTGAAGCTTTCTTT. The variable domain in full, completed from reference TRBV28 and TRBJ1-1, reads DVKVTQSSRYLVKRTGEKVFLECVQDMDHENMFWYRQDPGLGLRLIYFSYDVKMKEKGDIPEGYSVSREKKERFSLILESASTNQTSMYLCASSSGQGKSSEAFFGQGTRLTVV.